The source of this TCR beta chain is a study of cytomegalovirus exposure and HLA in healthy donors. Study observations and caveats: A later analysis linked 15,000 to 20,000 TCR beta sequences to HLA alleles at 0.05 false discovery rate. An analysis done earlier found most TCR beta V segments productive about 87% or about 30% of the time. Cytomegalovirus association was assigned to more than 150 TCR beta chains.

The PCR had 60 Vbeta and 13 Jbeta primers. Profiled with immunoSEQ multiplex PCR; TCRdb holds only in-frame clones, not every one. The sample carries about 120,000 clones, more than 60% recorded once. This clone was detected a few times. Antigen specificity is unknown. Other nucleotide sequences in the sample specify the same CDR3. Everyone who donated was a healthy bone marrow donor. The specimen was PBMCs. The clonotype was recovered from a female donor in good health and CMV-seronegative.

The DNA of the CDR3 is TGTGCCAGCAGCGTAGATTCGGGGGGGCCCTACAATGAGCAGTTCTTC. Translating gives CASSVDSGGPYNEQFF. The chain has TRBV9 and TRBJ2-1; 8 bases map to TRBD2. CDR3 length equals 16 residues. CDR1 is SGDLS and CDR2 is YYNGEE in the germline V gene. The trim removed 0 bases at V and 2 bases at J, leaving 4 bases unmatched.